This T cell receptor beta chain comes out of a study of blood T cell repertoires in COVID-19. Study overall: The origin of the acute and convalescent COVID-19 samples was the United States, Italy and Spain.

TCRdb's copy holds only in-frame clones and misses some; the assay was immunoSEQ multiplex PCR. The data contain 65,000 to 90,000 clones, over 75% of them singletons. CDR3 size: 15 residues. Germline V CDR1 and CDR2: MNHEY, SVGEGT. V was shortened by 2 bases and J by 3 bases, with 8 bases between the two germline ends. This sequence was found in a human donor in a cohort sampled during active COVID-19. The specimen was peripheral blood. The chain joins TRBV6-2 or TRBV6-3 to TRBJ1-6; D is unclear. CDR3 residues: CASSYVQIYNSPLHF. The CDR3 DNA follows: TGTGCCAGCAGTTACGTACAGATCTATAATTCACCCCTCCACTTT.